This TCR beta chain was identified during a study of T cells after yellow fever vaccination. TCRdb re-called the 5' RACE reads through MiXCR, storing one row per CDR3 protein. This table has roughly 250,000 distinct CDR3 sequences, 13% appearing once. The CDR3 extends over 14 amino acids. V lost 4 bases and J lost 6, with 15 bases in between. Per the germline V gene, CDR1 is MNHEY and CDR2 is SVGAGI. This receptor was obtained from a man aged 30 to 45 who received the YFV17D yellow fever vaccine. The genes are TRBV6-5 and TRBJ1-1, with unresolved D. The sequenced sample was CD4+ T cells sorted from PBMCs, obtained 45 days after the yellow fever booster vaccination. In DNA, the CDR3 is TGTGCCAGCAGTTCCTCAAATGCACAGCCTGAAGCTTTCTTT. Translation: CASSSSNAQPEAFF.